Below, 19 T cell receptor beta chains from the same sample are listed, as sequenced in a study of blood T cell repertoires in COVID-19. This table comes from immunoSEQ multiplex PCR, and its TCRdb copy is limited to in-frame clones, with some not included. The sample lists some 78,000 clones, 65% to 85% occurring once. Sequenced: peripheral blood. The receptors originated from a man in his sixties with active or convalescent COVID-19.

V and J are TRBV9 and TRBJ2-7; TRBD2 might be the D (7 bases). Per germline, CDR1 SGDLS and CDR2 YYNGEE. With 1 base removed from V and 2 bases from J, the gap between germline ends came to 22 bases. This CDR3 region has 18 residues. CDR3 DNA: TGTGCCAGCAGCGTATCAGGGGCAGGGCTAGCGGTGCCCTACGAGCAGTACTTC. Translating gives CASSVSGAGLAVPYEQYF.

The chain couples TRBV9 to TRBJ2-3; maybe TRBD1 (7 bases). The germline V gene has CDR1 SGDLS and CDR2 YYNGEE. CDR3 length equals 15 residues. Trimming took 4 bases from V and 1 from J, leaving 13 bases between them. In nucleotides, the CDR3 is TGTGCCAGCAGCTTAGGGGGCGGGGGCACAGATACGCAGTATTTT. Translation gives CASSLGGGGTDTQYF.

CDR3 region: CASTPIGQIQETQYF. For the CDR3, the DNA is TGCGCCAGCACACCCATCGGACAGATTCAAGAGACCCAGTACTTC. The chain has TRBV5-1 and TRBJ2-5; the D gene is possibly TRBD1 (6 bases). The germline CDR1 and CDR2 sequences are SGHRS and YFSETQ. The CDR3 loop spans 15 amino acids. The V end was cut by 6 bases, the J end by 2 bases, with 17 bases between. The whole variable domain, filled in from reference TRBV5-1 and TRBJ2-5, reads KAGVTQTPRYLIKTRGQQVTLSCSPISGHRSVSWYQQTPGQGLQFLFEYFSETQRNKGNFPGRFSGRQFSNSRSEMNVSTLELGDSALYLCASTPIGQIQETQYFGPGTRLLVL.

The V and J genes are TRBV4-2 and TRBJ2-2, with D possibly being TRBD2 (6 bases). CDR1 LGHNA and CDR2 YNFKEQ come from the germline V gene. Trimming stripped 5 bases from V and 4 bases from J, with 14 bases between. CDR3 length: 15 residues. The CDR3 DNA follows: TGTGCCAGCAGCGGCGGAGGGCAAAGCACCGGGGAGCTGTTTTTT. Translation: CASSGGGQSTGELFF.

The CDR3 nucleotides read TGTGCCAGCAGTTTAAGGCGACAGTCCTACGAGCAGTACTTC. Its protein is CASSLRRQSYEQYF. The gene calls are TRBV27 and TRBJ2-7; maybe TRBD1 (5 bases). This CDR3 is built from 14 residues. Germline values: CDR1 MNHEY, CDR2 SMNVEV (reference sequence). V dropped 2 bases and J dropped 1 base, with 9 bases sitting between them.

The chain is built from TRBV5-1 and TRBJ2-7, with TRBD1 identical over 7 bases. V was clipped by 2 bases and J by 5 bases; unmatched bases: 7. CDR3 length: 14 amino acids. CDR1 and CDR2 from the germline V gene are SGHRS and YFSETQ. The CDR3 nucleotides read TGCGCCAGCAGCTTTGGTGAAGGGGGCCACGAGCAGTACTTC. Its translation is CASSFGEGGHEQYF.

CDR3 protein: CASSLLTGQYNEQFF. The CDR3 DNA reads as TGTGCCAGCAGCTTACTAACCGGACAGTACAATGAGCAGTTCTTC. The chain is built from TRBV11-2 and TRBJ2-1; D is possibly TRBD1 (6 bases). The CDR3 has 15 residues. In germline, CDR1 is SGHAT, CDR2 FQNNGV. V lost 2 bases to trimming and J lost 4 bases, with 12 bases between them. Complete variable domain (other parts from reference TRBV11-2 and TRBJ2-1): EAGVAQSPRYKIIEKRQSVAFWCNPISGHATLYWYQQILGQGPKLLIQFQNNGVVDDSQLPKDRFSAERLKGVDSTLKIQPAKLEDSAVYLCASSLLTGQYNEQFFGPGTRLTVL.

This clone has just a few counts. The chain couples TRBV9 to TRBJ2-5; TRBD2 aligns across 12 bases. The germline V gene has CDR1 SGDLS and CDR2 YYNGEE. This CDR3 region has 15 residues. J gave up 4 bases and V 3 bases, and 4 bases lay outside the gene matches. CDR3 DNA: TGTGCCAGCAGCGGGGGGACTAGCGGGCGAGAGACCCAGTACTTC. Translation gives CASSGGTSGRETQYF.

This clone occurred a few times. The rearrangement joins TRBV21-1 to TRBJ1-3; no DNA check was done on the table's D call, TRBD1. TRBV21-1 counts as a pseudogene. The CDR3 has 16 amino acids. CDR3: CASSKGHSGSGNTIYF. Written as DNA, the CDR3 is TGTGCCAGCAGCAAAGGACACTCCGGCTCTGGAAACACCATATATTTT.

The chain employs TRBV5-1 and TRBJ2-5; TRBD2 matches at 11 bases. The CDR3 length is 16 residues. Germline trimming cut 0 bases from V and 6 bases from J; bases unmatched to any gene: 7. The V gene's germline CDR1 is SGHRS and CDR2 YFSETQ. This CDR3 is CASSLALAGGTQTQYF. The CDR3 DNA reads TGCGCCAGCAGCTTGGCCCTAGCGGGGGGAACGCAGACCCAGTACTTC.

The genes are TRBV29-1 and TRBJ1-1; D may be TRBD1 (6 bases). V lost 3 bases, J lost 4 bases, and 15 bases lay in between. Germline-derived CDR1 and CDR2 are SQVTM and ANQGSEA. This CDR3 has 14 residues. CDR3 DNA: TGCAGCGTTGACGTACCCAGGGGATTCACTGAAGCTTTCTTT. Translated: CSVDVPRGFTEAFF. The variable domain in full, completed from reference TRBV29-1 and TRBJ1-1, reads SAVISQKPSRDICQRGTSLTIQCQVDSQVTMMFWYRQQPGQSLTLIATANQGSEATYESGFVIDKFPISRPNLTFSTLTVSNMSPEDSSIYLCSVDVPRGFTEAFFGQGTRLTVV.

This chain links TRBV7-2 with TRBJ2-3; 14 nucleotides match TRBD2. The germline V gene has CDR1 SGHTA and CDR2 FQGNSA. This CDR3 is built from 15 residues. V trimming: 4 bases; J trimming: 4 bases; junction bases outside the gene matches: 1. CDR3 residues: CASSSTSGGADTQYF. CDR3 DNA sequence: TGTGCCAGCAGCTCGACTAGCGGGGGGGCAGATACGCAGTATTTT.

The chain carries TRBV7-2 and TRBJ1-4; no clear D. The CDR3 is 17 residues long. Trimming pared 2 bases from V and 4 bases from J, leaving 17 bases between. Germline CDR1 and CDR2: SGHTA and FQGNSA. CDR3: CASSLRVPTSYNEKLFF. CDR3 coding DNA: TGTGCCAGCAGCTTACGGGTTCCCACCTCTTATAATGAAAAACTGTTTTTT.

The chain couples TRBV5-4 to TRBJ2-5, with D uncertain. Trimming cost V 4 bases and J 5 bases, with 6 bases left between them. Per the germline V gene, CDR1 is SGHNT and CDR2 is YYREEE (reference sequence). The CDR3 is 11 amino acids. DNA of the CDR3: TGTGCCAGCAGCGTCGAGGAGACCCAGTACTTC. Encoded protein: CASSVEETQYF.

The chain joins TRBV19 to TRBJ1-2; TRBD1 might be the D (6 bases). Trimming cost V 6 bases and J 5 bases, with 10 bases left between them. The CDR3 is made up of 12 amino acids. Germline V CDR1 and CDR2: LNHDA, SQIVND (reference sequence). The CDR3 nucleotides read TGTGCCAGTAGACAGGGATTTTATGGCTACACCTTC. Protein product: CASRQGFYGYTF.

The count of this clone is one. The chain is built from TRBV11-3 and TRBJ2-3; 14 bases are shared with TRBD2. From germline, CDR1 is SGHNT and CDR2 YENEEA. The CDR3 is 16 residues long. Trimming cost V 5 bases and J 8 bases; bases outside gene matches: 9. CDR3 nucleotides: TGTGCCAGCAGCCCGGGACTAGCGGGGGCACGGGGTACGCAGTATTTT. Translated, it gives CASSPGLAGARGTQYF.

V usage is TRBV7-2 and J usage is TRBJ2-1; a possible D gene is TRBD2 (5 bases). CDR3 length: 14 amino acids. The ends were cut back, 5 bases at V and 6 bases at J, with 14 bases in the middle. Germline V lookup: CDR1 SGHTA, CDR2 FQGNSA. In DNA form, the CDR3 reads TGTGCCAGCAGCAAGGGCGGGCTCCGCAATGAGCAGTTCTTC. The encoded protein is CASSKGGLRNEQFF.

The rearrangement joins TRBV3-1 (or the pseudogene TRBV3-2) to TRBJ2-4; D is possibly TRBD2 (7 bases). Germline V gene data show CDR1 as LGHDT and CDR2 as YNNKEL (reference sequence). Trimming shortened V by 0 bases and J by 5 bases, and 11 bases separated the two germline ends. CDR3 length: 15 amino acids. The CDR3 sequence is CASSQERGPENIQYF. CDR3 coding DNA: TGTGCCAGCAGCCAAGAGCGGGGGCCGGAAAACATTCAGTACTTC.

The V call is TRBV7-2, the J call TRBJ2-7; D is perhaps TRBD2 (7 bases). Germline V gives CDR1 SGHTA, CDR2 FQGNSA. Between the trimmed V and J ends, which lost 0 bases and 3 bases, there was a span of 12 bases. This CDR3 is built from 15 residues. The CDR3 region is CASSLARGPFYEQYF. The CDR3 DNA reads as TGTGCCAGCAGCTTAGCGCGGGGGCCCTTCTACGAGCAGTACTTC.